This T cell receptor (beta chain) was captured by sequencing in a study of blood T cell repertoires in COVID-19. Background on the study: Whether acute or convalescent, the COVID-19 samples came from the United States, Italy and Spain.

The CDR3 is 14 residues long. Germline V gene data show CDR1 as MNHNY and CDR2 as SVGAGI (reference sequence). With 4 bases clipped from V and 12 bases from J, the junction kept 5 bases outside the gene matches. Generated by immunoSEQ multiplex PCR, the TCRdb table keeps only in-frame clones and is missing some. Of about 80,000 clones in the sample, around four fifths were seen once. The specimen sequenced was peripheral blood. The sequence came from a man at least 80 years old with active or convalescent COVID-19. The chain combines TRBV6-6 with TRBJ2-1, with 14 bases lining up with TRBD2. The CDR3 nucleotides are TGTGCCAGCAGTTCCCGGACTAGCGGGGGGATGCAGTTCTTC. Translated, it gives CASSSRTSGGMQFF.